A selection of T cell receptor beta chains follows, all from one sample in a study of early T cells in non-severe SARS-CoV-2 infection. TCRdb processed the 5' RACE reads anew with MiXCR; each CDR3 protein has one entry. The sample lists 40,000 to 60,000 distinct CDR3 sequences, about 4% occurring once. Sequencing was done on a sample of whole blood. The origin of the receptors is an adult who was a healthcare worker with PCR-confirmed SARS-CoV-2 infection or an uninfected control (not recorded which). The CDR3 runs from the conserved cysteine through the conserved F or W. Each record gives: V gene, J gene, CDR3 length, clone size, D gene, CDR3 protein, CDR3 DNA. A D gene is named only where the DNA matches it firmly. Clone size, where shown, is once, few, many, or a class for clones that have expanded.

V: TRBV19; J: TRBJ1-2; length: 13; size: many; D: .; CDR3: CASSPGSGYGYTF; DNA: TGTGCCAGTAGCCCCGGGTCAGGCTATGGCTACACCTTC
V: TRBV15; J: TRBJ2-1; length: 15; size: many; D: .; CDR3: CATSRDLGYAHEQFF; DNA: TGTGCCACCAGCAGAGATTTAGGGTACGCGCATGAGCAGTTCTTC
V: TRBV5-1; J: TRBJ2-5; length: 15; size: many; D: .; CDR3: CASSLEQGRQETQYF; DNA: TGCGCCAGCAGCTTGGAGCAGGGGCGCCAAGAGACCCAGTACTTC
V: TRBV5-1; J: TRBJ2-1; length: 15; size: many; D: TRBD2; CDR3: CASSLVPSGNNEQFF; DNA: TGCGCCAGCAGCTTGGTGCCTAGCGGCAACAATGAGCAGTTCTTC
V: TRBV3-1; J: TRBJ2-3; length: 15; size: .; D: TRBD2; CDR3: CASSQDSGDGNTQYF; DNA: TGTGCCAGCAGCCAAGATAGCGGGGATGGAAATACGCAGTATTTT
V: TRBV4-1; J: TRBJ2-3; length: 17; size: .; D: TRBD2; CDR3: CASSHGSGRARADTQYF; DNA: TGCGCCAGCAGCCATGGTAGCGGGAGGGCCAGGGCAGATACGCAGTATTTT
V: TRBV5-5; J: TRBJ2-1; length: 15; size: few; D: TRBD1; CDR3: CASSSPGQKYNEQFF; DNA: TGTGCCAGCAGCTCGCCGGGACAGAAATACAATGAGCAGTTCTTC
V: TRBV19; J: TRBJ2-1; length: 16; size: few; D: .; CDR3: CASSQPGLIGGNEQFF; DNA: TGTGCCAGTAGCCAACCCGGTCTAATCGGTGGCAATGAGCAGTTCTTC
V: TRBV6-5; J: TRBJ2-1; length: 15; size: .; D: .; CDR3: CASSYSRLGTNEQFF; DNA: TGTGCCAGCAGTTACTCAAGACTAGGAACCAATGAGCAGTTCTTC
V: TRBV5-1; J: TRBJ1-2; length: 13; size: .; D: .; CDR3: CASSLRVNYGYTF; DNA: TGCGCCAGCAGCTTGCGGGTTAACTATGGCTACACCTTC
V: TRBV7-2; J: TRBJ2-6; length: 14; size: many; D: .; CDR3: CASSLGGGANVLTF; DNA: TGTGCCAGCAGCCTAGGGGGTGGGGCCAACGTCCTGACTTTC
V: TRBV7-2; J: TRBJ2-1; length: 17; size: .; D: TRBD2; CDR3: CASSLGLAGSSWGQQFF; DNA: TGTGCCAGCAGCCTTGGACTAGCGGGATCCTCATGGGGCCAGCAGTTCTTC
V: TRBV20-1; J: TRBJ2-3; length: 15; size: few; D: TRBD2; CDR3: CSARSTSGGTDTQYF; DNA: TGCAGTGCTAGGTCGACTAGCGGAGGCACAGATACGCAGTATTTT
V: TRBV6-1; J: TRBJ2-5; length: 15; size: many; D: TRBD1; CDR3: CASRTGTGPQETQYF; DNA: TGTGCCAGCAGGACCGGGACAGGACCTCAAGAGACCCAGTACTTC
V: TRBV29-1; J: TRBJ2-3; length: 16; size: many; D: TRBD2; CDR3: CSVEPGLADFTDTQYF; DNA: TGCAGCGTTGAGCCAGGACTAGCGGATTTCACAGATACGCAGTATTTT
V: TRBV25-1; J: TRBJ1-5; length: 13; size: many; D: .; CDR3: CASSADLRQPQHF; DNA: TGTGCCAGCAGTGCGGACCTCCGCCAGCCCCAGCATTTT
V: TRBV7-9; J: TRBJ1-5; length: 17; size: many; D: TRBD1; CDR3: CASSRTGGVKLGQPQHF; DNA: TGTGCCAGCAGCCGGACAGGGGGCGTTAAATTAGGTCAGCCCCAGCATTTT
V: TRBV29-1; J: TRBJ1-3; length: 15; size: few; D: .; CDR3: CSVEDLTETGNTIYF; DNA: TGCAGCGTTGAAGATCTGACAGAAACTGGAAACACCATATATTTT
V: TRBV7-8; J: TRBJ2-3; length: 17; size: .; D: TRBD2; CDR3: CASSPNTSGGSTDTQYF; DNA: TGTGCCAGCAGCCCGAACACTAGCGGGGGTAGCACAGATACGCAGTATTTT
V: TRBV20-1; J: TRBJ2-3; length: 17; size: many; D: TRBD2; CDR3: CSADPKLAGESTDTQYF; DNA: TGCAGTGCCGACCCCAAACTAGCGGGAGAAAGCACAGATACGCAGTATTTT
V: TRBV5-4; J: TRBJ2-1; length: 16; size: .; D: .; CDR3: CASSTLTGSSYNEQFF; DNA: TGTGCCAGCAGCACACTGACGGGAAGCTCCTACAATGAGCAGTTCTTC
V: TRBV10-2; J: TRBJ2-6; length: 14; size: few; D: .; CDR3: CASSETGGANVLTF; DNA: TGCGCCAGCAGTGAGACCGGTGGGGCCAACGTCCTGACTTTC
V: TRBV9; J: TRBJ2-2; length: 16; size: .; D: TRBD1; CDR3: CASSLMGTGETGELFF; DNA: TGTGCCAGCAGCCTGATGGGGACAGGGGAGACCGGGGAGCTGTTTTTT
V: TRBV9; J: TRBJ1-1; length: 14; size: many; D: .; CDR3: CASSVGTLNTEAFF; DNA: TGTGCCAGCAGCGTGGGCACCTTGAACACTGAAGCTTTCTTT
V: TRBV5-1; J: TRBJ1-2; length: 15; size: many; D: .; CDR3: CASSLRFGEVYGYTF; DNA: TGCGCCAGCAGCTTGAGATTTGGAGAAGTCTATGGCTACACCTTC
V: TRBV6-1; J: TRBJ2-2; length: 13; size: many; D: .; CDR3: CASSYLRSGELFF; DNA: TGTGCCAGCAGTTACCTACGTAGCGGGGAGCTGTTTTTT
V: TRBV2; J: TRBJ2-7; length: 14; size: many; D: TRBD1; CDR3: CASSPWTGMREQYF; DNA: TGTGCCAGCAGCCCTTGGACAGGGATGAGGGAGCAGTACTTC
V: TRBV6-2/TRBV6-3; J: TRBJ2-7; length: 16; size: many; D: .; CDR3: CASRPIAKRNTYEQYF; DNA: TGTGCCAGCAGACCGATAGCGAAAAGAAATACCTACGAGCAGTACTTC
V: TRBV4-3; J: TRBJ1-2; length: 15; size: many; D: .; CDR3: CASSPNLQETYGYTF; DNA: TGCGCCAGCAGCCCAAACTTACAGGAGACCTATGGCTACACCTTC
V: TRBV7-2; J: TRBJ2-3; length: 18; size: many; D: TRBD2; CDR3: CASSLVGASGRAADTQYF; DNA: TGTGCCAGCAGCTTAGTCGGAGCTAGCGGGAGAGCGGCAGATACGCAGTATTTT
V: TRBV29-1; J: TRBJ1-2; length: 14; size: many; D: .; CDR3: CSVEGQGTNYGYTF; DNA: TGCAGCGTTGAAGGGCAGGGAACTAACTATGGCTACACCTTC
V: TRBV20-1; J: TRBJ2-7; length: 13; size: many; D: .; CDR3: CSARGGSYYEQYF; DNA: TGCAGTGCTAGAGGGGGTAGCTACTACGAGCAGTACTTC
V: TRBV10-3; J: TRBJ2-7; length: 14; size: many; D: TRBD1; CDR3: CAIRRETGGYEQYF; DNA: TGTGCCATCAGGCGCGAGACAGGGGGCTACGAGCAGTACTTC
V: TRBV7-2; J: TRBJ2-4; length: 16; size: many; D: TRBD1; CDR3: CASSSPGGAIKNIQYF; DNA: TGTGCCAGCAGCTCTCCAGGGGGCGCGATAAAAAACATTCAGTACTTC
V: TRBV5-6; J: TRBJ2-7; length: 12; size: many; D: .; CDR3: CASTTSSYEQYF; DNA: TGTGCCAGCACCACGAGCTCCTACGAGCAGTACTTC
V: TRBV24-1; J: TRBJ1-2; length: 14; size: many; D: .; CDR3: CATSDSAGNYGYTF; DNA: TGTGCCACCAGTGATTCGGCAGGGAACTATGGCTACACCTTC
V: TRBV7-9; J: TRBJ2-7; length: 14; size: many; D: .; CDR3: CASSSGTVLYEQYF; DNA: TGTGCCAGCTCCTCTGGGACGGTTTTATACGAGCAGTACTTC
V: TRBV6-1; J: TRBJ2-3; length: 11; size: many; D: .; CDR3: CASRGGDTQYF; DNA: TGTGCCAGCAGGGGGGGAGATACGCAGTATTTT
V: TRBV27; J: TRBJ2-7; length: 13; size: many; D: .; CDR3: CAAGKGSSYEQYF; DNA: TGTGCCGCAGGCAAGGGGAGCTCCTACGAGCAGTACTTC
V: TRBV20-1; J: TRBJ1-6; length: 14; size: few; D: .; CDR3: CSAKRQYYNSPLHF; DNA: TGCAGTGCGAAAAGACAGTACTATAATTCACCCCTCCACTTT
V: TRBV7-3; J: TRBJ2-3; length: 14; size: many; D: .; CDR3: CASSKSRSTDTQYF; DNA: TGTGCCAGCAGCAAAAGTCGATCCACAGATACGCAGTATTTT
V: TRBV6-6; J: TRBJ2-7; length: 14; size: many; D: .; CDR3: CASSPLGLSYEQYF; DNA: TGTGCCAGCAGCCCCCTGGGGTTATCCTACGAGCAGTACTTC
V: TRBV5-1; J: TRBJ1-2; length: 15; size: many; D: .; CDR3: CASSLARQVPYGYTF; DNA: TGCGCCAGCAGCTTGGCCCGACAGGTACCCTATGGCTACACCTTC
V: TRBV12-3/TRBV12-4; J: TRBJ2-2; length: 10; size: .; D: .; CDR3: CASSLGELFF; DNA: TGTGCCAGCAGTTTGGGGGAGCTGTTTTTT
V: TRBV14; J: TRBJ2-5; length: 14; size: .; D: TRBD2; CDR3: CASGLAGVEETQYF; DNA: TGTGCCAGCGGGTTAGCGGGAGTTGAGGAGACCCAGTACTTC
V: TRBV20-1; J: TRBJ2-4; length: 15; size: many; D: TRBD2; CDR3: CSARDETSGGNIQYF; DNA: TGCAGTGCTAGAGATGAGACTAGCGGGGGAAACATTCAGTACTTC